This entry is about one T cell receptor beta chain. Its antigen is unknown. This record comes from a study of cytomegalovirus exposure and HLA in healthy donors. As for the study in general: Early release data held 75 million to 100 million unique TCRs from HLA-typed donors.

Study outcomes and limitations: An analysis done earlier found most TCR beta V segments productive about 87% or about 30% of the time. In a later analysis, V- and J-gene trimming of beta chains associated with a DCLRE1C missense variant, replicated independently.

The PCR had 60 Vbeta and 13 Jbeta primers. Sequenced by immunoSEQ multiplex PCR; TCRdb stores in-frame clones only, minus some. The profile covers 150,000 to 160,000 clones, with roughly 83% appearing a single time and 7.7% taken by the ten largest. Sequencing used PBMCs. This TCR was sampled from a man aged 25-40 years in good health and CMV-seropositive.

The CDR3 loop reads CASSEVEETQYF. The CDR3, as DNA: TGTGCCAGCAGTGAAGTCGAGGAGACCCAGTACTTC. This chain connects TRBV2 to TRBJ2-5; no reliable D call. Germline CDR1 reads SNHLY; CDR2 reads FYNNEI. V lost 1 base and J 5 bases, leaving 5 bases between the germline ends. CDR3 length equals 12 residues. The full variable domain, with the rest looked up from reference TRBV2 and TRBJ2-5, is EPEVTQTPSHQVTQMGQEVILRCVPISNHLYFYWYRQILGQKVEFLVSFYNNEISEKSEIFDDQFSVERPDGSNFTLKIRSTKLEDSAMYFCASSEVEETQYFGPGTRLLVL.